This T cell receptor (beta chain) is from a study of CXCR3-negative and CXCR3-positive naive CD8 T cells. Germline lookup yields CDR1 LGHNA and CDR2 YNFKEQ. The CDR3 has 16 amino acids. Comments on this clonotype: The antigen is unknown.

The study, taken as a whole, reports: Comparison of naive cells showed more hydrophobic TRB CDR3s in CXCR3-positive than in CXCR3-negative naive cells.

The method, 5' RACE with UMI labels, was used to prepare the TRB cDNA libraries. Each CDR3 protein gets one entry in TCRdb, which reprocessed the 5' RACE reads and gives no DNA. The sample includes 60,000 to 70,000 distinct CDR3 sequences. The V gene is TRBV4-2, the J gene TRBJ2-7; TCRdb proposes TRBD1, but this gene call is untestable without DNA. The sequence was obtained from a human donor in good health. Some clones in this sample may be carry-over from other donors' samples. The sequencing sample was made of naive CXCR3+ CD8+ T cells from blood. Subset in this sample: CD45RO-CCR7+CD27+CD95- naive CD8+ T cells expressing CXCR3 (TNR3+). The CDR3 region is CASSHTPGQGLYEQYF.